This TCR beta chain was recovered during a study of cytomegalovirus exposure and HLA in healthy donors. Study details: Genetic ancestry analysis placed approximately 78% of the 410 or so donors that were genotyped in the Caucasian-associated cluster. Study findings and constraints: In an earlier analysis, about 90% or about 30%: the productive usage of most TCR beta V segments. In a later analysis, the majority of CMV-associated beta chains seemingly showed HLA restriction.

Healthy bone marrow donors made up the cohort. With 60 Vbeta and 13 Jbeta primers, the PCR was carried out. Clones were sequenced by immunoSEQ multiplex PCR, and TCRdb holds only the in-frame ones, with some missing. Of roughly 250,000 clones in the sample, 65% to 85% were seen once. The CDR3 consists of 13 residues. Germline V gene data show CDR1 as SNHLY and CDR2 as FYNNEI. Unmatched junction bases numbered 2, after V lost 4 bases and J lost 6 bases. As concerns this clone: Its antigen remains unidentified.

The receptor comes from a female donor in good health and CMV-seronegative. The genes are TRBV2 and TRBJ2-7; 11 bases fit TRBD2. Sequenced: PBMCs. The CDR3 DNA follows: TGTGCCAGCAGTGCACTAGCGGGAGCCGAGCAGTACTTC. Its protein is CASSALAGAEQYF.